This T cell receptor (beta chain) was identified during a study of shared clonotypes between healthy human individuals. Naive-designated CD8 cells lacked CD45RO, were positively enriched for CCR7, and omitted terminally differentiated effector memory CD45RA+ cells. The repertoire was sequenced with immunoSEQ multiplex PCR; TCRdb's copy has only in-frame clones and lacks some. In the table there are around 2,100,000 clones, approximately 95% of which are singletons. There are 16 residues in the CDR3. Germline loops: CDR1 LNHNV, CDR2 YYDKDF (reference sequence). Germline trimming cut 2 bases from V and 2 bases from J; bases unmatched to any gene: 3.

The sample comprised naive CD8+ T cells sorted from blood. The chain recombines TRBV15 with TRBJ2-5, with TRBD2 matching over 12 bases. The clonotype originates from a man between 18 and 29 years old in good health. The CDR3 region has the DNA TGTGCCACCAGCAGAAGAGGGACTAGCGGGCAAGAGACCCAGTACTTC. Translated, it gives CATSRRGTSGQETQYF.